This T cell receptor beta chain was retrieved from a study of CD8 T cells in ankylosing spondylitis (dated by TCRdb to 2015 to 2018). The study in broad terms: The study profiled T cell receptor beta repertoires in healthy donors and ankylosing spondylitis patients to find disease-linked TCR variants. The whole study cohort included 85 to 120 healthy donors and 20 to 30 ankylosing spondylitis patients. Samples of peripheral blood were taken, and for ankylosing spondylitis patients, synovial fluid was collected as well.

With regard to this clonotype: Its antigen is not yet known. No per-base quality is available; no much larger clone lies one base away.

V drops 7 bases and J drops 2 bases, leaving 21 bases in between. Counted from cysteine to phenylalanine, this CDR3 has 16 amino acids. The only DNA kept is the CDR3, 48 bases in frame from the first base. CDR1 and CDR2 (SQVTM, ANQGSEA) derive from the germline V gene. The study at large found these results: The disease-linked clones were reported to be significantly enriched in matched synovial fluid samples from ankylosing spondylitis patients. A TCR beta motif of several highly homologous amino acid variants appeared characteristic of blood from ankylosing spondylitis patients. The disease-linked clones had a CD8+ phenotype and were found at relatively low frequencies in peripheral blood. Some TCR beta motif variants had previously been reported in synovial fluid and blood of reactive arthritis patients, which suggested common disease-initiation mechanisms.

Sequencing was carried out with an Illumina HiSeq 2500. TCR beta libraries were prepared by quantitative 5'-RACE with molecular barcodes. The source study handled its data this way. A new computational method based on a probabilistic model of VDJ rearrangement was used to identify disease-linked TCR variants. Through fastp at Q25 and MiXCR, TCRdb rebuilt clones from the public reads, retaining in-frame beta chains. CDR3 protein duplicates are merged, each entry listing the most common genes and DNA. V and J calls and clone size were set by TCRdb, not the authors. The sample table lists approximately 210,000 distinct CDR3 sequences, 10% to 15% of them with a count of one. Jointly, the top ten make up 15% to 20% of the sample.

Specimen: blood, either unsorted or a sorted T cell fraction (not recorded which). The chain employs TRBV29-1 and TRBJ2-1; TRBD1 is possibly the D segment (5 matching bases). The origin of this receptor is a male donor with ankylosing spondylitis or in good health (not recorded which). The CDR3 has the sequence CSAWGANSSPYNEQFF. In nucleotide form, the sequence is TGCAGCGCTTGGGGCGCGAATAGTTCTCCCTACAATGAGCAGTTCTTC.